Shown below are 16 T cell receptor beta chains from a single sample sequenced in a study of human T cells and chemical hapten exposure. MiXCR was run by TCRdb on the RACE reads, yielding one entry per CDR3 protein. The sample consists of 200,000 to 300,000 distinct CDR3 sequences, more than 6.5% of them appearing once. Specified time point: pre-sensitization, week 0. Treatment denoted: therapeutic diphenylcyclopropenone sensitization with weekly scalp DPC. The sample was whole blood, taken in connection with sensitization to the hapten diphenylcyclopropenone (DPC). Receptors were obtained from a woman aged 40 to 50 with alopecia areata. Some clones in this sample may be carry-over from other donors' samples.

In its sample, this clonotype was seen a few times. The V and J genes are TRBV30 and TRBJ1-6; 8 nucleotides align to TRBD1. The trim removed 4 bases at V and 10 bases at J, leaving 6 bases unmatched. The CDR3 spans 13 residues. Germline V gives CDR1 GTSNPN, CDR2 SVGIG (reference sequence). DNA for the CDR3: TGTGCCTGGACCAACAGGGGGGGATCACCCCTCCACTTT. Protein: CAWTNRGGSPLHF.

The V gene is TRBV5-1, the J gene TRBJ2-3, with TRBD2 matching over 7 bases. Germline trimming cut 0 bases from V and 5 bases from J; bases unmatched to any gene: 6. The CDR3 consists of 15 residues. CDR1 SGHRS and CDR2 YFSETQ come from the germline V gene. CDR3 nucleotide sequence: TGCGCCAGCAGCTTGGCTCCTAGCGGCCAAGATACGCAGTATTTT. This codes for CASSLAPSGQDTQYF.

The chain uses TRBV6-6 and TRBJ2-5; perhaps D is TRBD1 or TRBD2 (7 bases each). The CDR3 totals 15 residues. Germline V lookup: CDR1 MNHNY, CDR2 SVGAGI (reference sequence). Trimming stripped 5 bases from V and 5 bases from J, with 18 bases between. CDR3 in amino acids: CASSPMGGGFETQYF. The CDR3 DNA follows: TGTGCCAGCAGTCCTATGGGAGGGGGCTTTGAGACCCAGTACTTC.

This clonotype came up a few times. This rearrangement joins TRBV27 to TRBJ1-2; 8 nucleotides align to TRBD1. This CDR3 comprises 14 residues. The ends lost 5 bases at V and 5 bases at J; junction bases unmatched: 7. The germline CDR1 and CDR2 sequences are MNHEY and SMNVEV (reference sequence). This CDR3 is CASSPRQGRYGYTF. The DNA of the CDR3 is TGTGCCAGCAGTCCTAGACAGGGGCGATATGGCTACACCTTC.

This clonotype was observed a few times. Germline and junction disagree at one end, which may indicate a read error. The chain links TRBV12-3 or TRBV12-4 to TRBJ2-7; perhaps TRBD2 as D (6 bases). This CDR3 has 14 residues. In DNA, the CDR3 is TGTGCCATCAGTTTAGGGGAGGAGACCTACGAGCAGTACTTC. Translated, it gives CAISLGEETYEQYF.

This clonotype was observed a few times. The chain's CDR3 is CASSELRYEQYF. For the CDR3, the DNA is TGTGCCAGCAGCGAGTTGCGCTACGAGCAGTACTTC. The genes are TRBV6-6 and TRBJ2-7; D is unclear. The CDR3 length is 12 residues. Per germline, CDR1 MNHNY and CDR2 SVGAGI (reference sequence). Trimming shortened V by 6 bases and J by 3 bases, and 9 bases separated the two germline ends.

There are many counts of this clonotype. This rearrangement joins TRBV7-3 to TRBJ2-2; unclear D gene. The V gene lost 5 bases and the J gene lost 1 base, with 8 bases spanning the gap. Germline CDR1 reads SGHTA; CDR2 reads FQGTGA. CDR3 length equals 14 residues. CDR3 sequence (DNA): TGTGCCAGCAGCCTCTCAGGGAACACCGGGGAGCTGTTTTTT. Translation: CASSLSGNTGELFF.

V and J are TRBV20-1 and TRBJ2-7, with 7 bases matching TRBD2. The CDR3 sequence is 14 residues long. The junction had 6 bases not matched to a gene; V was cut back by 1 base and J by 3 bases. Germline V gene data show CDR1 as DFQATT and CDR2 as SNEGSKA (reference sequence). In DNA form, the CDR3 reads TGCAGTGCTAGAGGAGGCGGGAGTGTCTACGAGCAGTACTTC. Translating it yields CSARGGGSVYEQYF.

This chain links TRBV30 with TRBJ2-3, with 12 bases fitting TRBD2. The CDR3 totals 18 residues. CDR1 GTSNPN and CDR2 SVGIG come from the germline V gene (reference sequence). V shed 4 bases, J shed 4 bases, and the junction held 15 bases outside the gene matches. The CDR3 here is CAWNPLAGGPRSADTQYF. The CDR3 bases are TGTGCCTGGAACCCTCTAGCGGGAGGGCCTAGGTCTGCAGATACGCAGTATTTT.

The chain joins TRBV7-9 to TRBJ2-2, with D perhaps being TRBD1 or TRBD2 (5 bases each). CDR3 size: 14 residues. Trimming removed 10 bases at V and 4 bases at J, with 16 bases between. Germline CDR1 reads SEHNR; CDR2 reads FQNEAQ (reference sequence). The CDR3 nucleotides are TGTGCCACCCAACCCGGGACCTCCACCGGGGAGCTGTTTTTT. It codes for CATQPGTSTGELFF.

The CDR3 region is CSATIWTGGRPDTQYF. The CDR3 nucleotides are TGCAGTGCTACCATCTGGACAGGGGGCCGGCCAGATACGCAGTATTTT. The V and J genes are TRBV20-1 and TRBJ2-3, with 11 positions matching TRBD1. The ends lost 4 bases at V and 4 bases at J; junction bases unmatched: 10. Germline-derived CDR1 and CDR2 are DFQATT and SNEGSKA (reference sequence). This CDR3 region has 16 residues.

This chain joins TRBV20-1 and TRBJ2-7; a possible D gene is TRBD1 (5 bases). With 1 base removed from V and 5 bases from J, the gap between germline ends came to 12 bases. Germline V gene lookup returns CDR1 DFQATT and CDR2 SNEGSKA (reference sequence). The CDR3 sequence is 13 residues long. CDR3 coding DNA: TGCAGTGCTAGAGTCGGGTCCAGGGACGAGCAGTACTTC. It encodes CSARVGSRDEQYF.

This clonotype was seen many times. The genes are TRBV10-3 and TRBJ2-7, with D perhaps matching TRBD1 (6 bases). Between the trimmed V and J ends, which lost 0 bases and 3 bases, there was a span of 15 bases. The CDR3 has 16 amino acids. Germline V lookup: CDR1 ENHRY, CDR2 SYGVKD. The CDR3 sequence: CAISESGARRIYEQYF. CDR3 sequence (DNA): TGTGCCATCAGTGAGTCGGGGGCGAGACGGATCTACGAGCAGTACTTC.

This clonotype has at least ten counts. The chain joins TRBV7-3 to TRBJ2-7; perhaps TRBD1 as D (6 bases). CDR1 SGHTA and CDR2 FQGTGA come from the germline V gene. V dropped 1 base and J dropped 7 bases, with 11 bases sitting between them. The CDR3 totals 13 residues. DNA for the CDR3: TGTGCCAGCAGCTTAAACGGCAGGGGTGAGCAGTACTTC. Translated, it gives CASSLNGRGEQYF.

CDR3 nucleotide sequence: TGTGCCAGCAGCGTAAGGGACAGGGGAGCCGGGGAGCTGTTTTTT. Amino acid sequence: CASSVRDRGAGELFF. J is TRBJ2-2 and V is TRBV9; TRBD1 agrees at 10 bases. CDR1 and CDR2 from the germline V gene are SGDLS and YYNGEE. The ends lost 1 base at V and 6 bases at J; junction bases unmatched: 3. The CDR3 is 15 amino acids.

The chain recombines TRBV12-3 or TRBV12-4 with TRBJ1-3; 7 bases align to TRBD1. Trimming cost V 7 bases and J 9 bases; bases outside gene matches: 18. CDR3 length: 16 residues. DNA for the CDR3: TGTGCCAGCACCTCCCCCCAATTACAGGGGTGGGGCACCATATATTTT. Its translation is CASTSPQLQGWGTIYF.